Given below is one TCR beta chain in context. What it binds is unknown. The final CDR3 position lacks the conserved phenylalanine or tryptophan, pointing to a likely read error. The DNA is omitted, as the CDR3 cannot be located on it reliably, and the CDR3 follows TCRdb's listing. These data originate in a study of breast tumors, draining lymph nodes, adjacent tissues. Overall study findings and caveats: Tumor repertoires ranked between lymph nodes and nontumor tissue in diversity, with V and J gene preferences.

TCRdb re-called the multiplex PCR reads through MiXCR, storing one row per CDR3 protein. The sample has 160,000 or so distinct CDR3 sequences, 33% seen once. Including both end residues, the CDR3 is 10 amino acids long. CDR1 and CDR2 (germline): SEHNR, FQNEAQ (reference sequence). Samples came from axillary lymph nodes draining the breast cancer. V gene TRBV7-9 combines with J gene TRBJ1-4; the table's D gene call, TRBD1, was not cross checked with the DNA. The source of this sequence is a female donor with breast cancer. Some clones in this sample may be carry-over from other donors' samples. Sequencing input: axillary lymph node tissue. This chain's CDR3 is CASTSGQTNY.